Presented here are 15 T cell receptor beta chains from one specimen sequenced in a study of blood T cell repertoires in COVID-19. Data came from immunoSEQ multiplex PCR; TCRdb stores just in-frame clones and leaves some out. The profile shows under 85,000 clones, about 86% of them singletons. The sequenced sample was peripheral blood. These receptors were taken from a human donor in a cohort sampled during active COVID-19.

This sequence joins TRBV6-2 or TRBV6-3 and TRBJ1-5, with D tentatively TRBD1 (5 bases). Germline V gene lookup returns CDR1 MNHEY and CDR2 SVGEGT. Trimming cost V 0 bases and J 1 base, with 19 bases left between them. The CDR3 is 19 amino acids. For the CDR3, the DNA is TGTGCCAGCAGTTACTCGATGAGGCAGGGCAGGTGGAGCAATCAGCCCCAGCATTTT. Amino acids: CASSYSMRQGRWSNQPQHF.

This clone was seen more than once but under ten times. The gene calls are TRBV11-1 and TRBJ1-2; D call uncertain. The CDR3 length is 16 residues. Germline assignment: CDR1 SGHAT and CDR2 FQDESV (reference sequence). The V end lost 5 bases, the J end lost 7 bases, and 23 bases lay between the germline ends. Here the CDR3 DNA reads TGTGCCAGCAGCCCTTACGTGGACGGCCAGGAGGGTGGCTACACCTTC. It specifies CASSPYVDGQEGGYTF.

V gene TRBV5-1 combines with J gene TRBJ2-3, with TRBD2 identical over 10 bases. Trimming removed 0 bases from V and 0 bases from J; junction bases left unmatched: 10. This CDR3 comprises 19 residues. Germline V gene lookup returns CDR1 SGHRS and CDR2 YFSETQ. The CDR3 coding sequence is TGCGCCAGCAGCTTGGCTTCGGCTAGCGGGAGCACTAGCACAGATACGCAGTATTTT. Protein product: CASSLASASGSTSTDTQYF. The variable domain in full, completed from reference TRBV5-1 and TRBJ2-3, reads KAGVTQTPRYLIKTRGQQVTLSCSPISGHRSVSWYQQTPGQGLQFLFEYFSETQRNKGNFPGRFSGRQFSNSRSEMNVSTLELGDSALYLCASSLASASGSTSTDTQYFGPGTRLTVL.

The V and J genes are TRBV13 and TRBJ2-7; a weak D match, TRBD2 (6 bases). The CDR3 spans 13 residues. Trimming removed 8 bases at V and 4 bases at J, with 15 bases between. The germline V gene has CDR1 PRHDT and CDR2 FYEKMQ (reference sequence). DNA for the CDR3: TGTGCCAGCGGCGAGGGACTGTCATACGAGCAGTACTTC. Its protein is CASGEGLSYEQYF.

This clone has a handful of counts. This chain uses TRBV27 with TRBJ1-5, with no clear D. CDR1 MNHEY and CDR2 SMNVEV come from the germline V gene (reference sequence). V was cut by 2 bases and J by 9 bases, with 11 bases left in between. The CDR3 covers 13 residues. The CDR3 loop reads CASSLGGLGPQHF. The CDR3 region has the DNA TGTGCCAGCAGTTTAGGAGGGCTCGGGCCCCAGCATTTT.

The chain combines TRBV10-3 with TRBJ2-3, with D possibly TRBD2 on 5 matching bases. CDR1 is ENHRY and CDR2 is SYGVKD in the germline V gene. Trimming took off 8 bases at V and 3 bases at J, with 12 bases between the two ends. This CDR3 spans 13 amino acids. The CDR3, as DNA: TGTGCCATCGCCGCGGGTAGGACAGATACGCAGTATTTT. This encodes CAIAAGRTDTQYF.

This clone was detected only once. V is TRBV5-1 and J is TRBJ2-1; perhaps TRBD2 as D (6 bases). The V and J ends lost 2 bases and 6 bases respectively, with 15 bases between them. Looked up from germline, CDR1 is SGHRS and CDR2 is YFSETQ. CDR3 length: 15 residues. CDR3 in amino acids: CASSFGTSRPNEQFF. CDR3 nucleotide sequence: TGCGCCAGCAGCTTTGGGACTTCGCGGCCCAATGAGCAGTTCTTC.

The V gene is TRBV18, the J gene TRBJ2-7, with TRBD1 matching over 8 bases. The CDR3 loop spans 13 amino acids. Germline V lookup: CDR1 KGHSH, CDR2 LQKENI. With 4 bases clipped from V and 5 bases from J, the junction kept 4 bases outside the gene matches. The CDR3 DNA is TGTGCCAGCTCACTGACAGGGGACCACGAGCAGTACTTC. Translation: CASSLTGDHEQYF.

The V and J genes are TRBV7-3 and TRBJ1-1, with TRBD1 matching 7 bases. The V segment lost 4 bases and the J segment 3 bases; nucleotides outside the gene matches: 2. Germline V gene data show CDR1 as SGHTA and CDR2 as FQGTGA. The CDR3 runs to 13 residues. CDR3 bases: TGTGCCAGCAGCTCGCAGGGGGACACTGAAGCTTTCTTT. It is translated as CASSSQGDTEAFF.

The chain joins TRBV28 to TRBJ1-4; 10 bases agree with TRBD1. Germline V CDR1 and CDR2: MDHEN, SYDVKM. This CDR3 contains 13 residues. J gave up 7 bases and V 5 bases, and 1 base lay outside the gene matches. The CDR3 DNA follows: TGTGCCAGCAGTAGGACAGGGGGTGAAAAACTGTTTTTT. Translation gives CASSRTGGEKLFF.

The V gene is TRBV5-6, the J gene TRBJ2-4, with TRBD2 identical over 13 bases. The trim removed 7 bases at V and 6 bases at J, leaving 4 bases unmatched. Germline V gene sequence: CDR1 SGHDT, CDR2 YYEEEE. This CDR3 has 14 amino acids. DNA for the CDR3: TGTGCCAGCGGCCGGACTAGCGGGGGAAACATTCAGTACTTC. Translation: CASGRTSGGNIQYF.

V and J are TRBV11-2 and TRBJ2-2, with 7 positions matching TRBD2. The V segment lost 5 bases and the J segment 0 bases; nucleotides outside the gene matches: 6. Germline V gene sequence: CDR1 SGHAT, CDR2 FQNNGV. The CDR3 totals 16 residues. The CDR3 region is CASSVMGGANTGELFF. CDR3 sequence (DNA): TGTGCCAGCAGCGTCATGGGGGGGGCGAACACCGGGGAGCTGTTTTTT.

J is TRBJ2-7 and V is TRBV6-5, with a possible D match to TRBD2 (6 bases). Per the germline V gene, CDR1 is MNHEY and CDR2 is SVGAGI. This CDR3 has 14 residues. V shed 7 bases and J shed 3 bases, with 16 bases lying between them. The CDR3 DNA sequence: TGTGCCAGCATGCGGGACGGCGCCTTCTACGAGCAGTACTTC. Its protein product is CASMRDGAFYEQYF.

The chain joins TRBV29-1 to TRBJ1-2; 10 positions match TRBD1. Germline CDR1 SQVTM, CDR2 ANQGSEA. The CDR3 consists of 12 residues. Unmatched junction bases numbered 4, after V lost 5 bases and J lost 7 bases. The CDR3 region is CSVSGTGAGYTF. The CDR3 DNA reads as TGCAGCGTTTCCGGGACAGGGGCTGGCTACACCTTC.

This chain connects TRBV4-3 to TRBJ1-3; D gene uncertain. The CDR3 covers 14 residues. CDR1 is LGHNA and CDR2 is YSLEER in the germline V gene. The V end was cut by 4 bases, the J end by 0 bases, with 7 bases between. Here the CDR3 DNA reads TGCGCCAGCAGCCTACACTACTCTGGAAACACCATATATTTT. It translates to CASSLHYSGNTIYF.